The rows below give T cell receptor beta chains drawn from one sample of a study of T cells in narcolepsy. Sequencing used immunoSEQ multiplex PCR; TCRdb keeps in-frame clones, though not all of them. The sample shows fewer than 40,000 clones, about four fifths of them seen only once. The sample was CD45RA- memory CD4+ T cells from PBMCs. The receptors were sampled from a human donor with narcolepsy. CDR3s include the opening cysteine and the closing phenylalanine or tryptophan. D genes are given only for firm matches. The size of a clone is reported for some rows only, either as once, few or many, or as a class for expanded clones.

J gene: TRBJ1-4; clone size: -; V gene: TRBV7-8; D gene: -; CDR3 DNA: TGTGCCAGCAGCTTAGGATATTGGGGGTCAACTAATGAAAAACTGTTTTTT; CDR3 protein: CASSLGYWGSTNEKLFF
J gene: TRBJ2-5; clone size: -; V gene: TRBV5-1; D gene: -; CDR3 DNA: TGCGCCAGCAGCTCCTCAGGGGGGAGCGTCCAAGAGACCCAGTACTTC; CDR3 protein: CASSSSGGSVQETQYF
J gene: TRBJ1-2; clone size: -; V gene: TRBV7-2; D gene: -; CDR3 DNA: TGTGCCAGCAGCTTAATAGCAGGGGAGCCCTATGGCTACACCTTC; CDR3 protein: CASSLIAGEPYGYTF
J gene: TRBJ2-3; clone size: -; V gene: TRBV14; D gene: TRBD1; CDR3 DNA: TGTGCCAGCAGCACAAGGACAGGGAGAACAGATACGCAGTATTTT; CDR3 protein: CASSTRTGRTDTQYF
J gene: TRBJ2-7; clone size: -; V gene: TRBV2; D gene: -; CDR3 DNA: TGTGCCAGCAGTGAAGCACGGCAGACGCCCCCGTACTTC; CDR3 protein: CASSEARQTPPYF
J gene: TRBJ1-2; clone size: -; V gene: TRBV6-5; D gene: -; CDR3 DNA: TGTGCCAGTAAACCCTCGGTCGCATCTAACTATGGCTACACCTTC; CDR3 protein: CASKPSVASNYGYTF
J gene: TRBJ1-3; clone size: few; V gene: TRBV5-1; D gene: -; CDR3 DNA: TGCGCCAGCAGCTTAGACACCGCCTCTGGAAACACCATATATTTT; CDR3 protein: CASSLDTASGNTIYF
J gene: TRBJ2-7; clone size: -; V gene: TRBV9; D gene: TRBD1; CDR3 DNA: TGTGCCAGCAGCCCCCCAGGGGACAGACCCTACGAGCAGTACTTC; CDR3 protein: CASSPPGDRPYEQYF
J gene: TRBJ1-4; clone size: -; V gene: TRBV25-1; D gene: -; CDR3 DNA: TGTGCCAGCAGTGAGGTTTCGGGGGCAGGGGAAAAACTGTTTTTT; CDR3 protein: CASSEVSGAGEKLFF
J gene: TRBJ1-1; clone size: -; V gene: TRBV4-3; D gene: -; CDR3 DNA: TGCGCCAGCAGCCAAGCACCCGGGCCTGAAGCTTTCTTT; CDR3 protein: CASSQAPGPEAFF
J gene: TRBJ2-1; clone size: -; V gene: TRBV6-4; D gene: -; CDR3 DNA: TGTGCCAGCAGTGACTCGGACAACAATGAGCAGTTCTTC; CDR3 protein: CASSDSDNNEQFF
J gene: TRBJ2-3; clone size: -; V gene: TRBV29-1; D gene: -; CDR3 DNA: TGCAGCGCTGGGAGCGCAGATACGCAGTATTTT; CDR3 protein: CSAGSADTQYF
J gene: TRBJ1-4; clone size: -; V gene: TRBV30; D gene: -; CDR3 DNA: TGTGCCTGGAAGAGGGAGGGTGAAAAACTGTTTTTT; CDR3 protein: CAWKREGEKLFF
J gene: TRBJ2-3; clone size: -; V gene: TRBV2; D gene: TRBD2; CDR3 DNA: TGTGCCAGCAGCCGAGCGGGGGGGCGTGCCGGAGATACGCAGTATTTT; CDR3 protein: CASSRAGGRAGDTQYF
J gene: TRBJ1-5; clone size: -; V gene: TRBV29-1; D gene: -; CDR3 DNA: TGCAGGGGAGGGCCCGGGGGTTGGGACAATCAGCCCCAGCATTTT; CDR3 protein: CRGGPGGWDNQPQHF
J gene: TRBJ1-5; clone size: -; V gene: TRBV6-1; D gene: TRBD1; CDR3 DNA: TGTGCCAGTCGACAGGGGGGCAATCAGCCCCAGCATTTT; CDR3 protein: CASRQGGNQPQHF
J gene: TRBJ2-3; clone size: -; V gene: TRBV6-5; D gene: -; CDR3 DNA: TGTGCCAGCAGATGGCAGGGGCGAGGGGATACGCAGTATTTT; CDR3 protein: CASRWQGRGDTQYF
J gene: TRBJ2-5; clone size: -; V gene: TRBV19; D gene: -; CDR3 DNA: TGTGCCAGTAGTATTGCCCAGGGCCGAGCGGAGACCCAGTACTTC; CDR3 protein: CASSIAQGRAETQYF
J gene: TRBJ1-2; clone size: -; V gene: TRBV2; D gene: -; CDR3 DNA: TGTGCCAGCAGTGAAGGATGGGGTGGCGACTATGGCTACACCTTC; CDR3 protein: CASSEGWGGDYGYTF
J gene: TRBJ2-2; clone size: -; V gene: TRBV11-2; D gene: -; CDR3 DNA: TGTGCCAGCAGCTTAGGGGTAACCCGGGAGCTGTTTTTT; CDR3 protein: CASSLGVTRELFF
J gene: TRBJ2-1; clone size: -; V gene: TRBV9; D gene: TRBD1; CDR3 DNA: TGTGCCAGCAGCGTAAGGGGACAGAACTACAATGAGCAGTTCTTC; CDR3 protein: CASSVRGQNYNEQFF
J gene: TRBJ1-2; clone size: -; V gene: TRBV19; D gene: TRBD1; CDR3 DNA: TGTGCCAGTAGTAACCCCCTCCTTCAGGGGGCGAGATTGGTCTACACCTTC; CDR3 protein: CASSNPLLQGARLVYTF
J gene: TRBJ2-2; clone size: -; V gene: TRBV5-4; D gene: -; CDR3 DNA: TGTGCCAGCAGCTCCGTCGGACGGGGGCTGAATACCGGGGAGCTGTTTTTT; CDR3 protein: CASSSVGRGLNTGELFF
J gene: TRBJ1-3; clone size: -; V gene: TRBV6-1; D gene: -; CDR3 DNA: TGTGCCAGTGGGCAGGGTCTCTCTGGAAACACCATATATTTT; CDR3 protein: CASGQGLSGNTIYF
J gene: TRBJ1-6; clone size: -; V gene: TRBV14; D gene: -; CDR3 DNA: TGTGCCAGCAGCCAAGGTACATCGGGGAATTCACCCCTCCACTTT; CDR3 protein: CASSQGTSGNSPLHF
J gene: TRBJ2-3; clone size: -; V gene: TRBV4-3; D gene: -; CDR3 DNA: TGCGCCAGCAGCCAAGTGCTCATCGCTAACGGGTTTTCCACAGATACGCAGTATTTT; CDR3 protein: CASSQVLIANGFSTDTQYF
J gene: TRBJ2-2; clone size: -; V gene: TRBV19; D gene: TRBD1; CDR3 DNA: TGTGCCAGTAGCCTCCACAGACAGGGAGCCGGGGAGCTGTTTTTT; CDR3 protein: CASSLHRQGAGELFF
J gene: TRBJ1-1; clone size: -; V gene: TRBV11-2; D gene: -; CDR3 DNA: TGTGCCAGCAGCGTATCTGGACGGACGAACACTGAAGCTTTCTTT; CDR3 protein: CASSVSGRTNTEAFF
J gene: TRBJ2-1; clone size: -; V gene: TRBV28; D gene: -; CDR3 DNA: TGTGCCAGCCAACCACGGACGGACCCCCCAAAGCAGTTCTTC; CDR3 protein: CASQPRTDPPKQFF
J gene: TRBJ2-2; clone size: -; V gene: TRBV5-1; D gene: -; CDR3 DNA: TGCGCCAGCAGCATAGGAGACAGCCCACTCACCGGGGAGCTGTTTTTT; CDR3 protein: CASSIGDSPLTGELFF
J gene: TRBJ2-4; clone size: few; V gene: TRBV23-1; D gene: -; CDR3 DNA: TGCGCCACCAAGCCTTCTGGAGTAGCCAAAAACATTCAGTACTTC; CDR3 protein: CATKPSGVAKNIQYF
J gene: TRBJ2-7; clone size: -; V gene: TRBV7-6; D gene: TRBD2; CDR3 DNA: TGTGCCAGCAGCTTTGGGAGGGCATACGAGCAGTACTTC; CDR3 protein: CASSFGRAYEQYF
J gene: TRBJ1-2; clone size: few; V gene: TRBV5-6; D gene: TRBD1; CDR3 DNA: TGTGCCAGCAGCTTGGGGACAGGGACCTATGGCTACACCTTC; CDR3 protein: CASSLGTGTYGYTF
J gene: TRBJ1-1; clone size: -; V gene: TRBV18; D gene: -; CDR3 DNA: TGTGCCAGCTCACTTCCGGGACTCACTGAAGCTTTCTTT; CDR3 protein: CASSLPGLTEAFF
J gene: TRBJ2-1; clone size: -; V gene: TRBV9; D gene: -; CDR3 DNA: TGTGCCAGCAGCCCGCAGGGGGAGGACAATGAGCAGTTCTTC; CDR3 protein: CASSPQGEDNEQFF
J gene: TRBJ2-1; clone size: -; V gene: TRBV7-6; D gene: TRBD2; CDR3 DNA: TGTGCCAGCAGAAGACTAGCGGGGGTAGAGCAGTTCTTC; CDR3 protein: CASRRLAGVEQFF
J gene: TRBJ1-1; clone size: -; V gene: TRBV25-1; D gene: -; CDR3 DNA: TGTGCCAGCAGTGGAGTCGGCGGGCAGAGGGGGTCTGAAGCTTTCTTT; CDR3 protein: CASSGVGGQRGSEAFF
J gene: TRBJ2-7; clone size: -; V gene: TRBV30; D gene: TRBD1; CDR3 DNA: TGTGCCTGGAGTGGGACAGGGACTTACTACGAGCAGTACTTC; CDR3 protein: CAWSGTGTYYEQYF
J gene: TRBJ1-2; clone size: few; V gene: TRBV6-1; D gene: TRBD1; CDR3 DNA: TGTGCCAGCAGTGGCCGGGACAGTTATAGCTTCTATGGCTACACCTTC; CDR3 protein: CASSGRDSYSFYGYTF
J gene: TRBJ2-1; clone size: once; V gene: TRBV5-1; D gene: TRBD2; CDR3 DNA: TGCGCCAGCAGCTTGCGGGGGGACAATGAGCAGTTCTTC; CDR3 protein: CASSLRGDNEQFF
J gene: TRBJ2-1; clone size: -; V gene: TRBV6-6; D gene: -; CDR3 DNA: TGTGCCAGCAGTCCGCTAGGGGAGGACGAGCAGTTCTTC; CDR3 protein: CASSPLGEDEQFF
J gene: TRBJ2-5; clone size: -; V gene: TRBV29-1; D gene: TRBD1; CDR3 DNA: TGCAGCGTTCCGGGACAGAGAGGGGAGACCCAGTACTTC; CDR3 protein: CSVPGQRGETQYF
J gene: TRBJ2-3; clone size: once; V gene: TRBV9; D gene: -; CDR3 DNA: TGTGCCAGCAGCGTAGAGGCGGGGCCCCCTTCGGATACGCAGTATTTT; CDR3 protein: CASSVEAGPPSDTQYF
J gene: TRBJ2-1; clone size: -; V gene: TRBV19; D gene: -; CDR3 DNA: TGTGCCAGTAAGGGTGGGCCAGGTGGAAATGAGCAGTTCTTC; CDR3 protein: CASKGGPGGNEQFF
J gene: TRBJ1-4; clone size: -; V gene: TRBV6-1; D gene: -; CDR3 DNA: TGTGCCATCAAGGGGAGCCCGGATGAAAAACTGTTTTTT; CDR3 protein: CAIKGSPDEKLFF
J gene: TRBJ2-7; clone size: -; V gene: TRBV2; D gene: TRBD1; CDR3 DNA: TGTGCCAGCAGGTCAAGGGACAGGGTGTTCGACGAGCAGTACTTC; CDR3 protein: CASRSRDRVFDEQYF